The 20 T cell receptor beta chains in this list originate from one sample, sequenced in a study of T cells after yellow fever vaccination. MiXCR was run by TCRdb on the 5' RACE reads, yielding one entry per CDR3 protein. The table includes about 360,000 distinct CDR3 sequences, more than 5.5% detected once. The specimen comprised PBMCs, sampled 5 days after the yellow fever booster vaccination. The origin of the receptors is a man under 40 who received the YFV17D yellow fever vaccine.

V is TRBV10-3 and J is TRBJ2-6, with TRBD1 matching 7 bases. Germline CDR1 ENHRY, CDR2 SYGVKD. The CDR3 is 16 amino acids. The V segment lost 6 bases and the J segment 2 bases; nucleotides outside the gene matches: 7. The CDR3 sequence is CAIRAGGLTGANVLTF. The CDR3 nucleotides are TGTGCCATCAGGGCAGGGGGTCTGACTGGGGCCAACGTCCTGACTTTC.

This sequence joins TRBV27 and TRBJ1-6, with D hard to call. V lost 4 bases and J 6 bases, leaving 16 bases between the germline ends. This CDR3 contains 16 residues. Germline V lookup: CDR1 MNHEY, CDR2 SMNVEV (reference sequence). The CDR3 bases are TGTGCCAGCAGTTCCATATGGGAGCGGCTTAATTCACCCCTCCACTTT. As protein: CASSSIWERLNSPLHF.

This clonotype was seen ten or more times. The chain carries TRBV15 and TRBJ1-1; TRBD1 matches at 7 bases. This CDR3 comprises 15 residues. CDR1 and CDR2 (germline): LNHNV, YYDKDF (reference sequence). With V trimmed by 3 bases and J by 2 bases, 6 bases remained unmatched. The CDR3 loop is CATSSPGTVNTEAFF. CDR3 nucleotides: TGTGCCACCAGCAGCCCCGGGACAGTTAACACTGAAGCTTTCTTT.

The V gene is TRBV4-2, the J gene TRBJ2-4; D is unresolved. V gave up 0 bases and J gave up 0 bases, with 21 bases separating them. From germline, CDR1 is LGHNA and CDR2 YNFKEQ. The CDR3 has 20 amino acids. CDR3 sequence: CASSQEGPGTATLAKNIQYF. CDR3 nucleotide sequence: TGTGCCAGCAGCCAAGAAGGGCCGGGCACAGCCACGCTAGCCAAAAACATTCAGTACTTC.

The rearrangement links TRBV15 to TRBJ2-1, with D unresolved. The CDR3 is 14 amino acids. Germline V gene data show CDR1 as LNHNV and CDR2 as YYDKDF (reference sequence). The V end was cut by 5 bases, the J end by 2 bases, with 10 bases between. The CDR3 reads CATSSPAAYNEQFF. Here the CDR3 DNA reads TGTGCCACCAGCTCACCCGCGGCCTACAATGAGCAGTTCTTC.

The chain employs TRBV7-2 and TRBJ2-1; 11 nucleotides line up with TRBD2. The CDR3 covers 14 residues. Germline loops: CDR1 SGHTA, CDR2 FQGNSA. Trimming took 3 bases from V and 14 from J; bases not matched to a gene: 9. The CDR3 nucleotides are TGTGCCAGCAGCTTTAAGGCTAGCGGGGGGTATAAGTTCTTC. As protein: CASSFKASGGYKFF.

This clonotype was seen only a few times. Relative to the germline gene, one junction end is altered; a read error may explain this. CDR3 in amino acids: CASSLVLSGRAMGSYNEQFF. DNA for the CDR3: TGTGCTAGCAGCTTAGTATTGAGCGGGAGGGCCATGGGATCCTACAATGAGCAGTTCTTC. The rearrangement uses TRBV7-7 and TRBJ2-1; TRBD2 matches 10 bases. Germline V gives CDR1 SSHAT, CDR2 FNYEAQ (reference sequence). The CDR3 extends over 20 amino acids.

The rearrangement uses TRBV7-2 and TRBJ2-2; maybe TRBD2 (5 bases). This CDR3 has 16 residues. V was shortened by 3 bases and J by 5 bases, with 16 bases between the two germline ends. Germline V gene lookup returns CDR1 SGHTA and CDR2 FQGNSA. DNA for the CDR3: TGTGCCAGCAGCTTCCCAGCTAGCCTGGGGACCGGGGAGCTGTTTTTT. Amino acids: CASSFPASLGTGELFF.

This clonotype has a handful of counts. The V call is TRBV7-2, the J call TRBJ2-2; D possibly corresponds to TRBD2 (5 bases). Germline V gene sequence: CDR1 SGHTA, CDR2 FQGNSA. CDR3 length equals 14 residues. V was cut by 1 base and J by 5 bases, with 8 bases left in between. This CDR3 is CASSLGRSTGELFF. The CDR3 DNA sequence: TGTGCCAGCAGCTTAGGGAGGTCTACCGGGGAGCTGTTTTTT.

This clonotype was recorded a few times. The chain couples TRBV7-9 to TRBJ2-3; D is unclear. The V and J ends lost 4 bases and 4 bases respectively, with 9 bases between them. Germline V gene data show CDR1 as SEHNR and CDR2 as FQNEAQ (reference sequence). The CDR3 has 13 residues. In DNA, the CDR3 is TGTGCCAGCAGCTCGACGATGGCAGATACGCAGTATTTT. This gives the protein CASSSTMADTQYF.

The genes are TRBV6-2 or TRBV6-3 and TRBJ2-3; 7 bases fit TRBD2. This CDR3 contains 21 residues. Germline CDR1 MNHEY, CDR2 SVGEGT. With V trimmed by 2 bases and J by 2 bases, 22 bases remained unmatched. The CDR3, as DNA: TGTGCCAGCAGTTACGGGGGAGCAAGGATTACGGGAGGCCCGATCACAGATACGCAGTATTTT. The encoded protein is CASSYGGARITGGPITDTQYF.

Concerning this clonotype itself: It may be a read error: a sequence one base away is much more abundant. The chain links TRBV6-2 or TRBV6-3 to TRBJ2-7; the match to TRBD2 covers 12 bases. Germline V gene data show CDR1 as MNHEY and CDR2 as SVGEGT. This CDR3 has 15 residues. In DNA form, the CDR3 reads TGTGCCAGCAGTTACCAACTAGCGGGAGGCTACGAGGAGTACTTC. Translation gives CASSYQLAGGYEEYF.

The V call is TRBV20-1, the J call TRBJ2-3; D perhaps matches TRBD2 (6 bases). There are 18 residues in the CDR3. V shed 1 base and J shed 4 bases, with 24 bases lying between them. In germline, CDR1 is DFQATT, CDR2 SNEGSKA (reference sequence). The CDR3 region has the DNA TGCAGTGCTAGAGTCGGGAGTTATCTCGAGCAGACTCCAGATACGCAGTATTTT. As protein: CSARVGSYLEQTPDTQYF.

This clonotype appeared a few times. V usage is TRBV11-2 and J usage is TRBJ2-4, with TRBD2 identical over 8 bases. The V segment lost 5 bases and the J segment 0 bases; nucleotides outside the gene matches: 15. Per germline, CDR1 SGHAT and CDR2 FQNNGV. The CDR3 spans 19 residues. In DNA, the CDR3 is TGTGCCAGCAGCCCCCGGACTAGCCCAACGGGGCTAGCCAAAAACATTCAGTACTTC. Its translation: CASSPRTSPTGLAKNIQYF.

V usage is TRBV20-1 and J usage is TRBJ2-5; 8 bases agree with TRBD2. From germline, CDR1 is DFQATT and CDR2 SNEGSKA (reference sequence). This CDR3 has 14 amino acids. V was clipped by 3 bases and J by 5 bases; unmatched bases: 8. The CDR3 DNA is TGCAGTGCTAGTAAGGGACTAGGGGCGGAGACCCAGTACTTC. Amino acids: CSASKGLGAETQYF.

This sequence joins TRBV20-1 and TRBJ1-2, with D uncertain. V dropped 4 bases and J dropped 3 bases, with 15 bases sitting between them. The germline V gene has CDR1 DFQATT and CDR2 SNEGSKA (reference sequence). The CDR3 has 14 residues. The CDR3 DNA reads TGCAGTGCTAACGAGGGATCGAGGGACTATGGCTACACCTTC. Translating it yields CSANEGSRDYGYTF.

This clonotype was recorded at least ten times. The rearrangement uses TRBV5-1 and TRBJ2-7; D not resolved. The CDR3 consists of 12 residues. V was trimmed by 3 bases and J by 2 bases, leaving 6 bases between them. CDR1 and CDR2 from the germline V gene are SGHRS and YFSETQ. CDR3 residues: CASSSDAYEQYF. CDR3 DNA sequence: TGCGCCAGCAGCTCGGATGCCTACGAGCAGTACTTC. Full variable domain (remainder filled in from reference TRBV5-1 and TRBJ2-7): KAGVTQTPRYLIKTRGQQVTLSCSPISGHRSVSWYQQTPGQGLQFLFEYFSETQRNKGNFPGRFSGRQFSNSRSEMNVSTLELGDSALYLCASSSDAYEQYFGPGTRLTVT.

Ten or more counts support this clonotype. The rearrangement uses TRBV20-1 and TRBJ2-3; a possible D gene is TRBD2 (6 bases). The CDR3 loop spans 14 amino acids. Germline CDR1 DFQATT, CDR2 SNEGSKA (reference sequence). V lost 3 bases and J lost 0, with 10 bases in between. The CDR3 is CSASGGVSTDTQYF. The DNA for the CDR3 is TGCAGTGCTAGCGGAGGGGTTAGCACAGATACGCAGTATTTT.

V is TRBV19 and J is TRBJ2-7; 13 positions match TRBD2. The CDR3 is 15 residues long. Germline V gene data show CDR1 as LNHDA and CDR2 as SQIVND (reference sequence). V lost 11 bases, J lost 3 bases, and 10 bases stayed unmatched. CDR3 in DNA: TGTGCCGGGGGACTAGCGGGGACGCTGAGCTACGAGCAGTACTTC. Its translation is CAGGLAGTLSYEQYF.

CDR3 protein: CSGRGQYNEQFF. CDR3 coding DNA: TGCAGTGGAAGGGGGCAGTACAATGAGCAGTTCTTC. J is TRBJ2-1 and V is TRBV20-1; 7 bases align to TRBD1. V lost 7 bases to trimming and J lost 4 bases; unmatched junction nucleotides: 4. Germline V gives CDR1 DFQATT, CDR2 SNEGSKA (reference sequence). CDR3 size: 12 residues.